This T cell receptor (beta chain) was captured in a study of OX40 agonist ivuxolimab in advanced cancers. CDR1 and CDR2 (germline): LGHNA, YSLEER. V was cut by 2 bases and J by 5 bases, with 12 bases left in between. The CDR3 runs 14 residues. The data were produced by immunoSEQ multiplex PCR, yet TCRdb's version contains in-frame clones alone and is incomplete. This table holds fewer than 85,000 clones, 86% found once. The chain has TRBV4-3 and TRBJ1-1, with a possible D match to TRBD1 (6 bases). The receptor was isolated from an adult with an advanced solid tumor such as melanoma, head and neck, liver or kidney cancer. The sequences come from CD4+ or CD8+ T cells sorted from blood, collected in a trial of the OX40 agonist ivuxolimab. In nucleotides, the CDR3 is TGCGCCAGCAGCCAACAGACAGGAGCGACTGAAGCTTTCTTT. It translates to CASSQQTGATEAFF.